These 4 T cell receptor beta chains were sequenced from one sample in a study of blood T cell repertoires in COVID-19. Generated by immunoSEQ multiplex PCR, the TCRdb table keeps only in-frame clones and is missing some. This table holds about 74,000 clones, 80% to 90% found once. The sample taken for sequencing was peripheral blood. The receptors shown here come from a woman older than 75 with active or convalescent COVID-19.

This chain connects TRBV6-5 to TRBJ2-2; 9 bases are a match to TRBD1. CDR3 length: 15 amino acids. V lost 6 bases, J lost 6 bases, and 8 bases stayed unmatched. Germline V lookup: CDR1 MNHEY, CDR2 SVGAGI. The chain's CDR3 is CASRGQGLVPGELFF. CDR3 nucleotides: TGTGCCAGCAGAGGACAGGGGTTGGTCCCCGGGGAGCTGTTTTTT.

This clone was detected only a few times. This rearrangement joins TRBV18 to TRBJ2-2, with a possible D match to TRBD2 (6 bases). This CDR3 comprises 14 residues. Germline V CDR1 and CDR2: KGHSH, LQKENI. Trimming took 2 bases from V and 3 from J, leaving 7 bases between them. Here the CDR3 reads CASSPRLDTGELFF. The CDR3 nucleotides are TGTGCCAGCTCACCAAGACTAGACACCGGGGAGCTGTTTTTT.

CDR3 sequence: CASRRSGGPQETQYF. CDR3 in DNA: TGTGCCAGCAGGCGTAGCGGGGGTCCCCAAGAGACCCAGTACTTC. The rearrangement joins TRBV11-2 to TRBJ2-5; the match to TRBD2 covers 9 bases. Germline-derived CDR1 and CDR2 are SGHAT and FQNNGV. This CDR3 is 15 amino acids long. V gave up 6 bases and J gave up 1 base; unmatched junction bases: 6.

The CDR3 nucleotides are TGTGCCACCAGGTCCAGCCCAGGGAGCACAGATACGCAGTATTTT. Protein: CATRSSPGSTDTQYF. This sequence joins TRBV24-1 and TRBJ2-3, with D tentatively TRBD1 (5 bases). CDR1 is KGHDR, CDR2 SFDVKD, per germline. Trimming pared 7 bases from V and 0 bases from J, leaving 13 bases between. The CDR3 has 15 residues.